This T cell receptor beta chain was documented in a study of CD8+ T cells in alopecia areata. The treatment denotes: oral pan-JAK inhibitor, 5-10 mg twice daily. RNA was extracted and reverse transcribed into cDNA as the sequencing template. Method: immunoSEQ multiplex PCR; TCRdb's copy keeps in-frame clones and lacks some. The data hold 150,000 to 200,000 clones, with 40% to 65% observed a single time. The CDR3 runs 12 residues. From germline, CDR1 is MNHNY and CDR2 SVGAGI (reference sequence). V gave up 6 bases and J gave up 6 bases, with 9 bases separating them. Sample: CD8+ T cells sorted from blood, taken at week 52, from a patient treated with tofacitinib. V gene TRBV6-6 combines with J gene TRBJ2-1; D not certain. This sequence was found in a human donor with alopecia areata. The CDR3 coding sequence is TGTGCCAGCAGCCCCACACGCAATGAGCAGTTCTTC. This codes for CASSPTRNEQFF.